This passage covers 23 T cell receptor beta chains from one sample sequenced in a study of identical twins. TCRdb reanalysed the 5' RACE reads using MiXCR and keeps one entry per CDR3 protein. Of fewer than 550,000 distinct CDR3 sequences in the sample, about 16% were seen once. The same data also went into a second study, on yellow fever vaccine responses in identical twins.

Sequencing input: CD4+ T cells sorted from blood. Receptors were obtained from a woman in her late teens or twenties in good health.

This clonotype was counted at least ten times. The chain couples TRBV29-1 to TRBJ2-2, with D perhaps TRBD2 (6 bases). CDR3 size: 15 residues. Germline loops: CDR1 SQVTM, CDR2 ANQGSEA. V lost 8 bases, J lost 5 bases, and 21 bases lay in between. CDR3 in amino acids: CSYKAGGTETGELFF. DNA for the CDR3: TGCAGCTATAAAGCCGGCGGGACGGAAACCGGGGAGCTGTTTTTT.

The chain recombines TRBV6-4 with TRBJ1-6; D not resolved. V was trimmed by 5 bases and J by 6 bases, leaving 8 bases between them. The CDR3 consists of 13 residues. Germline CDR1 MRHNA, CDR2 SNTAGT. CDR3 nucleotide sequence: TGTGCCAGCAGTAATAGTATTAATTCACCCCTCCACTTT. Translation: CASSNSINSPLHF.

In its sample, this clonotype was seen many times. The CDR3 DNA reads TGTGCCATCAGTGAAGGCGGAAACACAGATACGCAGTATTTT. It codes for CAISEGGNTDTQYF. This rearrangement joins TRBV10-3 to TRBJ2-3; D not certain. The ends were cut back, 3 bases at V and 2 bases at J, with 9 bases in the middle. Germline CDR1 and CDR2: ENHRY and SYGVKD. This CDR3 has 14 amino acids.

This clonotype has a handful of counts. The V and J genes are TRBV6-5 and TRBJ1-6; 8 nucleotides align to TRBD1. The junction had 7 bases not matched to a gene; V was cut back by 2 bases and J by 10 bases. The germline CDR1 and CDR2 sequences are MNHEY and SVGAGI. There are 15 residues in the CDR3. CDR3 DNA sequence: TGTGCCAGCAGTTACGGCAGGGGGCGAGGATCACCCCTCCACTTT. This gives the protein CASSYGRGRGSPLHF.

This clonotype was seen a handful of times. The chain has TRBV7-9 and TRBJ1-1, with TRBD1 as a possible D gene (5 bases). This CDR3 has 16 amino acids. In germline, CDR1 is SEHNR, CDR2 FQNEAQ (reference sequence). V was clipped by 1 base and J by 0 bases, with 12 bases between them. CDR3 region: CASSLVVKGLNTEAFF. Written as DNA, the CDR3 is TGTGCCAGCAGCTTAGTTGTGAAGGGACTGAACACTGAAGCTTTCTTT.

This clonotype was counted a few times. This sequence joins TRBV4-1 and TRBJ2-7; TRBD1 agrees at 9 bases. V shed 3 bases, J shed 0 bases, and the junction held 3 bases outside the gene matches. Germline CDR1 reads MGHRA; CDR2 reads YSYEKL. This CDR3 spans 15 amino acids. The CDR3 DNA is TGCGCCAGCAGCCAGGGGGACAGGGTCTCCTACGAGCAGTACTTC. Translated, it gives CASSQGDRVSYEQYF.

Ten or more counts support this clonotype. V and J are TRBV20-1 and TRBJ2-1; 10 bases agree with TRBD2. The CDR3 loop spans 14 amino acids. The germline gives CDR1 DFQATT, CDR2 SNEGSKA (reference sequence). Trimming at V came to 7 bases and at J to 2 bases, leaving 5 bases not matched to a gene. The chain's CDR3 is CSGKRGGPYNEQFF. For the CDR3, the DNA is TGCAGTGGCAAGCGGGGGGGCCCCTACAATGAGCAGTTCTTC.

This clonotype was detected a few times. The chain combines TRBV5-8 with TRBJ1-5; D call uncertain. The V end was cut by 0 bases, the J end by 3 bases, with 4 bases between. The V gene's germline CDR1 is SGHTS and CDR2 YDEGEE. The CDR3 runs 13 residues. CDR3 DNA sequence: TGTGCCAGCAGCTTGGGCCACAATCAGCCCCAGCATTTT. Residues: CASSLGHNQPQHF.

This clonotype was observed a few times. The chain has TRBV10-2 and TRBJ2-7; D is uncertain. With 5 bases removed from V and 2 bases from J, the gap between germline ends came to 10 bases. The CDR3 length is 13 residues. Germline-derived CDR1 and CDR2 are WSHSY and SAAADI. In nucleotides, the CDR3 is TGCGCCAGCAGTAGGACCGAGGCCTACGAGCAGTACGTC. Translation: CASSRTEAYEQYV.

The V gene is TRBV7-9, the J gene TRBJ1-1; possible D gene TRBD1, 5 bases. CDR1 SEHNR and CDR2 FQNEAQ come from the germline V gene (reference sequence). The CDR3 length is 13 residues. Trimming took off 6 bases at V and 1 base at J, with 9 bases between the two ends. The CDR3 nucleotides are TGTGCCAGCAGGAAACAGGAGAACACTGAAGCTTTCTTT. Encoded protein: CASRKQENTEAFF.

The CDR3: CASSWGQVDQPQHF. CDR3 nucleotide sequence: TGCGCCAGCAGCTGGGGACAGGTAGATCAGCCCCAGCATTTT. V is TRBV5-1 and J is TRBJ1-5; TRBD1 matches 8 bases. Germline V CDR1 and CDR2: SGHRS, YFSETQ. This CDR3 has 14 residues. J gave up 5 bases and V 3 bases, and 4 bases lay outside the gene matches.

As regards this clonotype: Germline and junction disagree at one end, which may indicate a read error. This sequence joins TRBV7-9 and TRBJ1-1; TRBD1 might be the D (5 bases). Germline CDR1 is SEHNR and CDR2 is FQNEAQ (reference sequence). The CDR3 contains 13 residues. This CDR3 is CASSLAGEVAAFF. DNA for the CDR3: TGTGCCAGCAGCCTAGCGGGGGAGGTCGCCGCTTTCTTT.

DNA for the CDR3: TGCGCCAGCAGCTTGGCCCGGGACAGGGTTCATGAGCAGTTCTTC. Protein product: CASSLARDRVHEQFF. The chain combines TRBV5-1 with TRBJ2-1; TRBD1 agrees at 9 bases. The CDR3 contains 15 residues. The V and J ends lost 0 bases and 8 bases, in that order; junction bases with no gene match: 6. CDR1 and CDR2 from the germline V gene are SGHRS and YFSETQ.

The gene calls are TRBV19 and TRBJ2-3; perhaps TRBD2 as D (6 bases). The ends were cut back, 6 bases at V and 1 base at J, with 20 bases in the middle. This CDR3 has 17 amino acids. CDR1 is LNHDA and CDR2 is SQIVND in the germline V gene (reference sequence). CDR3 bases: TGTGCCAGTAGCACGTGGAGGGGCCAGGGTGGCACAGATACGCAGTATTTT. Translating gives CASSTWRGQGGTDTQYF.

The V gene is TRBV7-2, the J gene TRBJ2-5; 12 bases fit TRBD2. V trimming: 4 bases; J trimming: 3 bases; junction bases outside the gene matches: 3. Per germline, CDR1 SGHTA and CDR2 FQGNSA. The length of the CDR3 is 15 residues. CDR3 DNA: TGTGCCAGCAGCTATAGGACTAGCGGGAAAGAGACCCAGTACTTC. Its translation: CASSYRTSGKETQYF.

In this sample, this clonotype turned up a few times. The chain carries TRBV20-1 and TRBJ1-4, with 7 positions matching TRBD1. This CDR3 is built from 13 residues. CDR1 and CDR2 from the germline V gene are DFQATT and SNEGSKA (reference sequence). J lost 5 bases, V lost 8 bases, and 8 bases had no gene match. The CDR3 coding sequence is TGCAGTCCAGCTTCGGGACAGAATGAAAAACTGTTTTTT. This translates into CSPASGQNEKLFF.

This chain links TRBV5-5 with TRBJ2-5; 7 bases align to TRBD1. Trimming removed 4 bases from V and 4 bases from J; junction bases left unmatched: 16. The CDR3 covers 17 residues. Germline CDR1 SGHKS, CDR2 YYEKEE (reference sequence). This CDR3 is CASSLGQQRGKRETQYF. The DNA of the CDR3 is TGTGCCAGCAGCCTGGGACAGCAAAGAGGCAAGAGAGAGACCCAGTACTTC.

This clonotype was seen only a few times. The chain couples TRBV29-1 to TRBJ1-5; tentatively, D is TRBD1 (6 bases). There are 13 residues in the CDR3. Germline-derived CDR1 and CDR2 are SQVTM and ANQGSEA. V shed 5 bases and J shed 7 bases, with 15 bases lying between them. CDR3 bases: TGCAGCGTTCGGCAGGGGCAACACCAGCCCCAGCATTTT. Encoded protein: CSVRQGQHQPQHF.

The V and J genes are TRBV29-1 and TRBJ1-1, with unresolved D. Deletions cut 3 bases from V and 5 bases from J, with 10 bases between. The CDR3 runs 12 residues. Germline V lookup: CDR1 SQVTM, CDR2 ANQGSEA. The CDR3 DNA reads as TGCAGCGTTGACACCGGGAGGACTGAAGCTTTCTTT. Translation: CSVDTGRTEAFF.

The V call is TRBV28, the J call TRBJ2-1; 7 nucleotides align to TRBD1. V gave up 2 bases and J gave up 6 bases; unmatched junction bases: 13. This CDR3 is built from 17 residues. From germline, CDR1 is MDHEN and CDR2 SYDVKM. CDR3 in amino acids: CASSLPRWTGRGNEQFF. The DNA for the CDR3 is TGTGCCAGCAGTTTACCGAGGTGGACAGGCCGTGGCAATGAGCAGTTCTTC.

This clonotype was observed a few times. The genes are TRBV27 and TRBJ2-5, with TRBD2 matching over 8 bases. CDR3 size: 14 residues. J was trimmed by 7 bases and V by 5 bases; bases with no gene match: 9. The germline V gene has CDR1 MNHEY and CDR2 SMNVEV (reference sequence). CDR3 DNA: TGTGCCAGCAGTAACAGCGGGGGTAAAATGACCCAGTACTTC. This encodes CASSNSGGKMTQYF.

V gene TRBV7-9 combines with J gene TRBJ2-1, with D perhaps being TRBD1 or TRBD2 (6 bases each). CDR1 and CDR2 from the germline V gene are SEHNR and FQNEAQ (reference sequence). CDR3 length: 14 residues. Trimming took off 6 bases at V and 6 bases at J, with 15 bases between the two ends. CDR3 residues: CASSLGGYANEQFF. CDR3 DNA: TGTGCCAGCAGTCTAGGGGGGTATGCCAATGAGCAGTTCTTC.

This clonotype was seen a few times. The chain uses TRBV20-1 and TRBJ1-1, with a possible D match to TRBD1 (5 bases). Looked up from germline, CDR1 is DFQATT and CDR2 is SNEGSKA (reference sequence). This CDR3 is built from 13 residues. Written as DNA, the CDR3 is TGCAGACCGACCTCAGGGATTAACACTGAAGCTTTCTTT. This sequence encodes CRPTSGINTEAFF.